In this sample, the clone carrying this TCR beta chain turned up a few times. This CDR3 has 14 amino acids. Trimming took off 7 bases at V and 0 bases at J, with 16 bases between the two ends. Germline V gene sequence: CDR1 SQVTM, CDR2 ANQGSEA. Preparation of the TCRbeta library used unique molecular identifiers. Via MiXCR, TCRdb re-called the PCR reads, giving one row per CDR3 protein. The data contain over 550,000 distinct CDR3 sequences, roughly 10% of them singletons. The data stem from a study of T-cell reconstitution after alpha-beta-depleted transplantation in children. The V and J genes are TRBV29-1 and TRBJ2-7; no firm D call. The sequencing here drew on PBMCs from the stem cell graft donor, taken from the stem cell graft. The receptor was derived from a human donor who donated a stem cell graft to a child with acute myeloid leukemia. As DNA, the CDR3 is TGCAGCGCCGTTGGCAGACCTCTCTCCTACGAGCAGTACTTC. It specifies CSAVGRPLSYEQYF.